This T cell receptor beta chain was sequenced during a study of stem cell transplantation in POMP-related autoinflammatory disease (dated by TCRdb to the early 2020s). Study-level background: It was hypothesized that MHC class I-dependent CD8+ T-cell differentiation and positive selection are impaired by defective thymoproteasomes, resulting in skewing of the TRB repertoire. The effect of POMP deficiency on T-cell receptor beta repertoire diversity and CDR3 characteristics was assessed using high-throughput TRB sequencing.

The library was generated by the immunoSEQ multiplex PCR assay. The paper's data handling went like this. Repertoire diversity was quantified with Shannon entropy, accounting for clonal size distribution. The Gini-Simpson index (Simpson_1-D) was used to measure inequality in clonotype distribution. Drawn from immuneACCESS, this table holds only the in-frame rearrangements with V and J called that TCRdb kept. Clones are partly lost; checked studies trace under half to an unresolved V gene and leave the rest unexplained. Clone size and V and J calls were adopted from that table, with D and trimming inferred from the DNA. The table for this sample records roughly 97 clones. Before TRB sequencing, T-cell subsets (conventional T cells, CD8+ T cells, regulatory T cells, T follicular helper cells) were sorted. Including cysteine and phenylalanine, the CDR3 has 14 amino acids. The read is trimmed to its CDR3 DNA, 42 bases read in frame from base 1. The germline V gene (reference sequence) specifies WNHNN as CDR1 and SYGVQD as CDR2. The junction shows trimming of 3 bases on V and 4 bases on J, and the gene matches do not reach 2 bases of it.

Comments on this clone: It has no known antigen specificity. No much larger clone is present one base from it, and per-base qualities are unavailable.

The research as a whole found: Across all analyzed T-cell subsets, PRAID patients tended toward lower TRB diversity and higher clonality. PRAID patients showed a restricted number of unique TRB V-J gene pairings. The trend toward lower diversity and increased clonality in PRAID patients was statistically significant only for regulatory T cells.

The clonotype was recovered from a human donor in good health. The sample taken for sequencing was CD4+ follicular helper T cells (Tfh) from PBMCs. The cell subset or site label corresponds to: T follicular helper cells. The chain is encoded by TRBV10-1 joined to TRBJ2-2; TRBD1 lines up with 7 middle nucleotides. The CDR3 region: CASSEQGSTGELFF. The DNA sequence is given as TGCGCCAGCAGTGAACAGGGGAGCACCGGGGAGCTGTTTTTT.